A selection of T cell receptor beta chains follows, all from one sample in a study of blood T cells in healthy people across ages. In TCRdb, the 5' RACE reads were re-called with MiXCR into one record per CDR3 protein. The sample holds 800,000 or so distinct CDR3 sequences; about half are singletons and the top ten take 15% to 20%. Sequencing input: blood. Every receptor here comes from a man older than 75 in good health. Each CDR3 is given with its conserved first and last residue. A D gene is named only where the DNA matches it firmly. Size tells how often a clone was seen (once, few, many) or the class of an expanded clone, and some rows leave it out.

cdr3_nt	cdr3_aa	v_call	d_call	clone_size	j_call
TGCGCCAGCAGCTTGGCGATGGAGGGAGATACGCAGTATTTT	CASSLAMEGDTQYF	TRBV5-1	NA	NA	TRBJ2-3
TGTGCCAGCAGCTTAAACGGAGGGACGAACACCGGGGAGCTGTTTTTT	CASSLNGGTNTGELFF	TRBV7-2	NA	NA	TRBJ2-2
TGCAGTGCCCACACGCCCGGGACAGGGCAGGACGAGCAGTACTTC	CSAHTPGTGQDEQYF	TRBV20-1	TRBD1	NA	TRBJ2-7
TGTGCCAGTACCCCAGCGCCGACAGGGTATCGGCCGAATGAGCAGTTCTTC	CASTPAPTGYRPNEQFF	TRBV12-3/TRBV12-4	TRBD1	NA	TRBJ2-1
TGTGCCAGCAGCCAAGAGAGCCAGCGGCATACTTCTGAGCAGTTCTTC	CASSQESQRHTSEQFF	TRBV3-1	NA	once	TRBJ2-1
TGCAGTGCTCCTCGGACTAGCGGTAACAATGAGCAGTTCTTC	CSAPRTSGNNEQFF	TRBV20-1	TRBD2	few	TRBJ2-1
TGCAGTGCTAGACCTACCGCCCCCTACAATGAGCAGTTCTTC	CSARPTAPYNEQFF	TRBV20-1	NA	NA	TRBJ2-1
TGTGCCAGCAGCTCTCGACACCTGAACACTGAAGCTTTCTTT	CASSSRHLNTEAFF	TRBV7-9	NA	NA	TRBJ1-1
TGCAGTGCTACGGACAGGCGGGGGGGCTTGTACGAGCAGTACTTC	CSATDRRGGLYEQYF	TRBV20-1	TRBD2	NA	TRBJ2-7
TGTGCCAGCAGTTCCACGGACAGACGCCATCAGCCCCAGCATTTT	CASSSTDRRHQPQHF	TRBV6-6	NA	few	TRBJ1-5
TGTGCCAGCAGCCCTAGACTTGGGGGAGTGAACACTGAAGCTTTCTTT	CASSPRLGGVNTEAFF	TRBV12-3/TRBV12-4	NA	NA	TRBJ1-1
TGTGCCAGCAGTTTCTTACAGAATGAGCAGTTCTTC	CASSFLQNEQFF	TRBV12-3/TRBV12-4	NA	many	TRBJ2-1
TGCAGTGCTAGAGATCTCGCGGCAGGTGGGATGAACACTGAAGCTTTCTTT	CSARDLAAGGMNTEAFF	TRBV20-1	NA	NA	TRBJ1-1
TGTGCCAGCAGCCACCGGCTCAGTGAGCAGTATTTT	CASSHRLSEQYF	TRBV11-2	NA	NA	TRBJ2-3
TGTGCCAGTAGTAGAAGGAGTGCCTACGAGCAGTACTTC	CASSRRSAYEQYF	TRBV19	NA	NA	TRBJ2-7
TGTGCCAGCAGCGTCGGGGGACAGGCCCTATACGAGCAGTACTTC	CASSVGGQALYEQYF	TRBV7-2	TRBD1	few	TRBJ2-7
TGCGCCAGCAGCTTGGAGTCCTTCTCCACAGATACGCAGTATTTT	CASSLESFSTDTQYF	TRBV5-1	NA	few	TRBJ2-3
TGTGCCAGCAGTTTAGACGACAGTAGGAGCTACACCTTC	CASSLDDSRSYTF	TRBV12-3/TRBV12-4	NA	few	TRBJ1-2
TGTGCCAGCAGCAAGCCGGCGGCTAGCGGGAGTCATACGCAGTATTTT	CASSKPAASGSHTQYF	TRBV6-1	TRBD2	NA	TRBJ2-3
TGTGCCAGCAGCCCTCCGTGGGGGGCTATCTACGAGCAGTACTTC	CASSPPWGAIYEQYF	TRBV3-1	NA	NA	TRBJ2-7
TGTGCCTGGAGCCGGAGTCTCTGGGACACTGAAGCTTTCTTT	CAWSRSLWDTEAFF	TRBV30	NA	NA	TRBJ1-1
TGCAGCGTTATGGTCCAACTGGGTCCCTACGAGCAGTACTTC	CSVMVQLGPYEQYF	TRBV29-1	NA	few	TRBJ2-7
TGCAGTGCTAGAACTCTAAGGGTGGGACGGAACTACGAGCAGTACTTC	CSARTLRVGRNYEQYF	TRBV20-1	NA	NA	TRBJ2-7
TGTGCCAGCAGTGACAGGGTTAGCACAGATACGCAGTATTTT	CASSDRVSTDTQYF	TRBV12-3/TRBV12-4	TRBD1	many	TRBJ2-3
TGCAGTGCGACTCCGGGACAGGGGCGAACTAACTATGGCTACACCTTC	CSATPGQGRTNYGYTF	TRBV20-1	TRBD1	once	TRBJ1-2
TGCAGTGCTAGAGAATATCCGGGACGAGCGGCCTACAATGAGCAGTTCTTC	CSAREYPGRAAYNEQFF	TRBV20-1	NA	NA	TRBJ2-1
TGTGCCAGCAGCGGAGAGGGGTGGGGCGCAGCCTACGAGCAGTACTTC	CASSGEGWGAAYEQYF	TRBV7-9	NA	NA	TRBJ2-7
TGCAGTGCACCCCGGGACGGCTACGGCGGGGGCTACACCTTC	CSAPRDGYGGGYTF	TRBV20-1	NA	NA	TRBJ1-2
TGTGCCAGCAGCTCGGCACAGGGGGTGTCCTACAATGAGCAGTTCTTC	CASSSAQGVSYNEQFF	TRBV7-2	TRBD1	NA	TRBJ2-1
TGCAGTGCTAGATCGACTAGCGGAGTCCAGGAGCAGTTCTTC	CSARSTSGVQEQFF	TRBV20-1	TRBD2	many	TRBJ2-1
TGTGCCAGCAGTTTAGTCGACCGAAACAATGAGCAGTACTTC	CASSLVDRNNEQYF	TRBV12-3/TRBV12-4	NA	NA	TRBJ2-4
TGTGCCAGCAGGCGAATACGGAACACTGAAGCTTTCTTT	CASRRIRNTEAFF	TRBV6-2/TRBV6-3	NA	few	TRBJ1-1